The 9 T cell receptor beta chains below come from one sample, sequenced in a study of cytomegalovirus exposure and HLA in healthy donors. The PCR contained 60 Vbeta and 13 Jbeta primers. The repertoire was sequenced with immunoSEQ multiplex PCR; TCRdb's copy has only in-frame clones and lacks some. Its table lists 150,000 to 200,000 clones. The specimen was PBMCs. The receptors originated from a woman aged 55-70 years in good health and CMV-seronegative.

The genes are TRBV7-3 and TRBJ2-3; a weak D match, TRBD2 (5 bases). Trimming pared 7 bases from V and 0 bases from J, leaving 14 bases between. The CDR3 loop spans 15 amino acids. The germline V gene has CDR1 SGHTA and CDR2 FQGTGA. The CDR3 DNA follows: TGTGCCAGCACCCTTAGCGTTTGGAGCACAGATACGCAGTATTTT. Translating gives CASTLSVWSTDTQYF.

The chain links TRBV27 to TRBJ1-2, with a tentative D call TRBD1 (6 bases). V lost 3 bases to trimming and J lost 2 bases, with 10 bases between them. CDR3 length: 14 amino acids. Per germline, CDR1 MNHEY and CDR2 SMNVEV (reference sequence). CDR3 protein: CASSFSGGNYGYTF. The CDR3 nucleotides are TGTGCCAGCAGTTTTTCTGGGGGCAACTATGGCTACACCTTC.

The gene calls are TRBV5-1 and TRBJ1-1; TRBD1 agrees at 7 bases. The V segment lost 3 bases and the J segment 6 bases; nucleotides outside the gene matches: 14. Germline V CDR1 and CDR2: SGHRS, YFSETQ. The CDR3 runs to 16 residues. This CDR3 reads CASSSPSTGISSEAFF. CDR3 in DNA: TGCGCCAGCAGCTCCCCTTCGACAGGGATTTCTTCTGAAGCTTTCTTT.

The chain joins TRBV18 to TRBJ2-1; TRBD1 matches 7 bases. The CDR3 totals 15 residues. The germline gives CDR1 KGHSH, CDR2 LQKENI. V trimming: 3 bases; J trimming: 6 bases; junction bases outside the gene matches: 8. The DNA of the CDR3 is TGTGCCAGCTCACCGACAGGCCCAGGGGGCAATGAGCAGTTCTTC. This codes for CASSPTGPGGNEQFF.

V usage is TRBV2 and J usage is TRBJ1-5; D is perhaps TRBD1 (5 bases). The V gene lost 7 bases and the J gene lost 0 bases, with 13 bases spanning the gap. CDR1 and CDR2 (germline): SNHLY, FYNNEI. The CDR3 contains 15 residues. The CDR3 DNA follows: TGTGCCAGCAATGAGGACACCTATAGCAATCAGCCCCAGCATTTT. Translated, it gives CASNEDTYSNQPQHF.

The chain couples TRBV2 to TRBJ2-2, with 9 bases fitting TRBD1. The germline gives CDR1 SNHLY, CDR2 FYNNEI. This CDR3 has 14 amino acids. Trimming cost V 7 bases and J 4 bases; bases outside gene matches: 4. In DNA form, the CDR3 reads TGTGCCAGCACCGTGACAGGGGGCACCGGGGAGCTGTTTTTT. This gives the protein CASTVTGGTGELFF.

The chain carries TRBV5-6 and TRBJ1-3; D unclear. Trimming stripped 4 bases from V and 6 bases from J, with 14 bases between. CDR1 and CDR2 from the germline V gene are SGHDT and YYEEEE. The CDR3 is made up of 14 amino acids. For the CDR3, the DNA is TGTGCCAGCAGCCTGACACCTGCTCAAAACACCATATATTTT. This translates into CASSLTPAQNTIYF.

The chain carries TRBV5-4 and TRBJ2-3; TRBD1 matches at 7 bases. The CDR3 runs to 16 residues. Losses at the gene ends were 4 bases for V and 0 bases for J; bases not matched to a gene: 8. In germline, CDR1 is SGHNT, CDR2 YYREEE (reference sequence). CDR3 residues: CASSPARDRSTDTQYF. The CDR3 DNA reads as TGTGCCAGCAGCCCGGCTAGGGACAGAAGCACAGATACGCAGTATTTT.

The CDR3: CATSRGDRAGGYTF. The CDR3 nucleotides are TGTGCCACCAGCAGAGGGGACAGGGCGGGAGGCTACACCTTC. The chain recombines TRBV15 with TRBJ1-2; 9 bases match TRBD1. Germline V lookup: CDR1 LNHNV, CDR2 YYDKDF (reference sequence). The CDR3 loop spans 14 amino acids. V lost 1 base to trimming and J lost 8 bases; unmatched junction nucleotides: 5. Variable domain in full (rest from reference TRBV15 and TRBJ1-2): DAMVIQNPRYQVTQFGKPVTLSCSQTLNHNVMYWYQQKSSQAPKLLFHYYDKDFNNEADTPDNFQSRRPNTSFCFLDIRSPGLGDTAMYLCATSRGDRAGGYTFGSGTRLTVV.